The entry below gives a single T cell receptor (beta chain) sequence along with its context. Germline V lookup: CDR1 LGHDT, CDR2 YNNKEL (reference sequence). The CDR3 runs 19 residues. J was trimmed by 0 bases and V by 4 bases; bases with no gene match: 16. Per the original data handling: Counts of nucleated cells, estimated from reference gene primer amplification, were obtained. The method was immunoSEQ multiplex PCR; TCRdb's version includes in-frame clones alone and lacks a portion of them. V and J calls and clone size follow that table, whereas D and trimming were derived from the DNA. The table records fewer than 250,000 clones, 85% of them present only once. This specimen belongs to a study of blood T cell repertoires in COVID-19. Turning to the study itself: Italy, Spain and the United States were the sources of the convalescent and acute COVID-19 samples. PBMCs, B-cell-depleted T cells, or T cells were the source of the cDNA or gDNA that made up the material.

The source of this sequence is a woman aged 55-69 years with active or convalescent COVID-19. This sequence joins TRBV3-1 (or the pseudogene TRBV3-2) and TRBJ2-3, with TRBD2 identical over 7 bases. The sample taken for sequencing was peripheral blood. The CDR3 loop reads CASSPRVGGGVFSTDTQYF. The CDR3, as DNA: TGTGCCAGCAGCCCCCGCGTGGGCGGGGGAGTTTTTAGCACAGATACGCAGTATTTT.